The clone carrying this T cell receptor beta chain was observed a handful of times. This sample is part of a study of T cell repertoires in cytomegalovirus infection. Unmatched junction bases numbered 8, after V lost 5 bases and J lost 8 bases. The CDR3 is 14 amino acids. The germline V gene has CDR1 SEHNR and CDR2 FQNEAQ (reference sequence). TCRdb reprocessed the reads with MiXCR, giving one entry per CDR3 protein. The sample contains 480,000 or so distinct CDR3 sequences, approximately 11% of which appear only once. The source is a human donor in good health (CMV status not recorded). Some clones in this sample may be carry-over from other donors' samples. The sequencing input was PBMCs. The rearrangement uses TRBV7-9 and TRBJ1-4; TRBD1 aligns across 7 bases. Written as DNA, the CDR3 is TGTGCCAGCAGCCCCGACAGGGTACACGAAAAACTGTTTTTT. Translating gives CASSPDRVHEKLFF.